Presented here are 30 T cell receptor beta chains from one specimen sequenced in a study of blood T cell repertoires in COVID-19 (dated by TCRdb to the early 2020s). Libraries were built with the immunoSEQ multiplex PCR assay. TCRdb provides this immuneACCESS table in a form limited to in-frame rearrangements. Some clones are lacking; in checked studies, under half of them reflect an unresolved V gene, and why the rest are absent is not known. The sample contains about 370,000 clones, approximately 88% of them found a single time. Around 3% of the sample comes from the top ten. Sequencing used peripheral blood. The source is a woman younger than 45 with COVID-19, enrolled during active disease.

The chain combines TRBV6-5 with TRBJ1-2; 10 positions match TRBD1. Per germline, CDR1 MNHEY and CDR2 SVGAGI. V gave up 0 bases and J gave up 8 bases; unmatched junction bases: 9. This CDR3 comprises 16 residues. DNA for the CDR3: TGTGCCAGCAGTTACTCTGCCGGGACAGGGGTTTTCGGCTACACCTTC. Translating gives CASSYSAGTGVFGYTF.

This chain uses TRBV6-5 with TRBJ2-2, with TRBD1 identical over 7 bases. Germline loops: CDR1 MNHEY, CDR2 SVGAGI. This CDR3 is built from 15 residues. V was clipped by 6 bases and J by 0 bases; unmatched bases: 4. CDR3 sequence: CASSIRGPNTGELFF. The CDR3 coding sequence is TGTGCCAGCAGCATTAGGGGGCCGAACACCGGGGAGCTGTTTTTT.

This clone was found once. CDR3 DNA: TGTGCCAGCACTTCTTTCCGTCGGGGGGGTACGCAGTATTTT. It translates to CASTSFRRGGTQYF. The rearrangement links TRBV28 to TRBJ2-3; 8 nucleotides agree with TRBD2. CDR3 size: 14 residues. Germline CDR1 reads MDHEN; CDR2 reads SYDVKM. V trimming: 7 bases; J trimming: 8 bases; junction bases outside the gene matches: 11.

V gene TRBV19 combines with J gene TRBJ2-2, with TRBD1 as a possible D gene (5 bases). Trimming removed 2 bases from V and 6 bases from J, with 7 bases in between. The CDR3 loop spans 13 amino acids. CDR1 is LNHDA and CDR2 is SQIVND in the germline V gene (reference sequence). CDR3: CASSIQGSGELFF. CDR3 DNA: TGTGCCAGTAGTATACAGGGTTCCGGGGAGCTGTTTTTT.

This clone was counted a single time. The J gene is TRBJ1-2, the V gene TRBV7-9; tentative D call: TRBD1 (5 bases). V was clipped by 5 bases and J by 2 bases, with 12 bases between them. CDR1 is SEHNR, CDR2 FQNEAQ, per germline (reference sequence). There are 14 residues in the CDR3. CDR3 region: CASSGRTRNYGYTF. CDR3 in DNA: TGTGCCAGCAGCGGTAGGACAAGGAACTATGGCTACACCTTC.

The chain carries TRBV5-1 and TRBJ2-1, with D tentatively TRBD2 (6 bases). This CDR3 has 15 residues. V lost 2 bases to trimming and J lost 4 bases, with 13 bases between them. The germline V gene has CDR1 SGHRS and CDR2 YFSETQ. The CDR3 sequence is CASSFERARYNEQFF. The CDR3 DNA is TGCGCCAGCAGCTTTGAGCGGGCGAGGTACAATGAGCAGTTCTTC.

The genes are TRBV29-1 and TRBJ1-1; tentative D call: TRBD1 (6 bases). In germline, CDR1 is SQVTM, CDR2 ANQGSEA. Deletions cut 2 bases from V and 1 base from J, with 8 bases between. CDR3 length: 13 amino acids. This CDR3 reads CSVETGQNTEAFF. The CDR3 region has the DNA TGCAGCGTTGAAACAGGGCAGAACACTGAAGCTTTCTTT.

The chain links TRBV11-2 to TRBJ2-1; 11 nucleotides line up with TRBD2. With V trimmed by 2 bases and J by 4 bases, 4 bases remained unmatched. Germline values: CDR1 SGHAT, CDR2 FQNNGV. This CDR3 has 16 residues. The CDR3 DNA follows: TGTGCCAGCAGCTTACTACTAGCGGGAGAATACAATGAGCAGTTCTTC. This sequence encodes CASSLLLAGEYNEQFF.

The chain employs TRBV5-1 and TRBJ1-1, with a tentative D call TRBD1 (5 bases). The germline V and J ends were trimmed by 4 bases and 2 bases, with 18 bases remaining between them. In germline, CDR1 is SGHRS, CDR2 YFSETQ. The length of the CDR3 is 16 residues. The CDR3 DNA reads TGCGCCAGCAGCCGCGATAGGATAGACAGCAACACTGAAGCTTTCTTT. Its translation is CASSRDRIDSNTEAFF.

The J gene is TRBJ2-2, the V gene TRBV28; D might be TRBD1 (5 bases). V was pared by 6 bases and J by 0 bases, with 11 bases between. CDR1 is MDHEN and CDR2 is SYDVKM in the germline V gene. The CDR3 covers 15 residues. The CDR3 nucleotides are TGTGCCAGCAGCAAGCGACAGACGAACACCGGGGAGCTGTTTTTT. It codes for CASSKRQTNTGELFF.

The V and J genes are TRBV23-1 and TRBJ2-7; D may be TRBD2 (5 bases). TRBV23-1 is flagged as an ORF with uncertain function. With 2 bases removed from V and 5 bases from J, the gap between germline ends came to 7 bases. CDR3 size: 12 residues. The CDR3 sequence is CASSQTRDEQYV. DNA of the CDR3: TGCGCCAGCAGTCAAACGCGGGACGAGCAGTACGTC.

The V gene is TRBV6-5, the J gene TRBJ2-3; D is undetermined. Germline values: CDR1 MNHEY, CDR2 SVGAGI. Trimming cost V 7 bases and J 8 bases, with 13 bases left between them. This CDR3 has 12 amino acids. The CDR3 loop is CASMNIVGTQYF. The CDR3 DNA is TGTGCCAGCATGAATATAGTCGGTACGCAGTATTTT.

The chain has TRBV15 and TRBJ2-4; perhaps TRBD2 as D (6 bases). The V end lost 3 bases, the J end lost 6 bases, and 18 bases lay between the germline ends. Germline-derived CDR1 and CDR2 are LNHNV and YYDKDF (reference sequence). There are 16 residues in the CDR3. The DNA for the CDR3 is TGTGCCACCAGCAGGGGGGGTCACGGGGCCTTAAACATTCAGTACTTC. It is translated as CATSRGGHGALNIQYF.

This chain links TRBV11-2 with TRBJ2-1; 14 nucleotides align to TRBD2. Trimming took 5 bases from V and 13 from J; bases not matched to a gene: 19. Germline CDR1 reads SGHAT; CDR2 reads FQNNGV. The CDR3 totals 18 residues. In DNA form, the CDR3 reads TGTGCCAGCAGCCCCCTAAAGTCCGGGACTAGCGGGGGTCAGCGACAGTTCTTC. It encodes CASSPLKSGTSGGQRQFF.

The chain combines TRBV6-6 with TRBJ1-1; D gene uncertain. The germline V gene has CDR1 MNHNY and CDR2 SVGAGI (reference sequence). The V end was cut by 2 bases, the J end by 8 bases, with 9 bases between. The CDR3 sequence is 12 residues long. The CDR3, as DNA: TGTGCCAGCAGTTACCCGGGAAACGAAGCTTTCTTT. It encodes CASSYPGNEAFF.

V is TRBV12-5 and J is TRBJ2-1; a weak D match, TRBD2 (6 bases). Germline V lookup: CDR1 LGHNT, CDR2 FRNRAP. This CDR3 has 14 residues. V lost 2 bases and J lost 8, with 13 bases in between. The CDR3 reads CASGLSPREDEQFF. CDR3 nucleotides: TGTGCTAGTGGTTTGTCCCCAAGGGAGGATGAGCAGTTCTTC.

This sequence joins TRBV4-2 and TRBJ1-2; no firm D call. CDR3 size: 13 residues. Trimming shortened V by 0 bases and J by 6 bases, and 8 bases separated the two germline ends. Germline-derived CDR1 and CDR2 are LGHNA and YNFKEQ. The CDR3 bases are TGTGCCAGCAGCCAAGAGCCTAGGCATGGCTACACCTTC. Translation: CASSQEPRHGYTF.

This clone was recorded once. The CDR3 DNA reads TGCGCCAGCAGCCAAGATCGTCGACAGGGAGCGGCGGGGGAGCTGTTTTTT. It translates to CASSQDRRQGAAGELFF. The J gene is TRBJ2-2, the V gene TRBV4-3, with 7 positions matching TRBD1. Germline V gives CDR1 LGHNA, CDR2 YSLEER. With V trimmed by 0 bases and J by 8 bases, 12 bases remained unmatched. There are 17 residues in the CDR3.

The chain has TRBV5-1 and TRBJ1-2; tentative D call: TRBD1 (6 bases). V lost 2 bases, J lost 8 bases, and 13 bases lay in between. The germline CDR1 and CDR2 sequences are SGHRS and YFSETQ. The CDR3 is 13 residues long. CDR3 region: CASSFGGRQGYTF. The CDR3 DNA sequence: TGCGCCAGCAGCTTCGGGGGGCGGCAGGGCTACACCTTC.

This chain links TRBV11-2 with TRBJ2-1; 12 bases line up with TRBD2. The ends lost 3 bases at V and 1 base at J; junction bases unmatched: 7. CDR1 and CDR2 (germline): SGHAT, FQNNGV. The length of the CDR3 is 18 residues. As DNA, the CDR3 is TGTGCCAGCAGCTTGACCGGGGGGACTAGCGGGTCCTACAATGAGCAGTTCTTC. This sequence encodes CASSLTGGTSGSYNEQFF.

The gene calls are TRBV19 and TRBJ1-1; D is perhaps TRBD1 (6 bases). This CDR3 spans 14 amino acids. Between the trimmed V and J ends, which lost 6 bases and 5 bases, there was a span of 16 bases. Germline CDR1 and CDR2: LNHDA and SQIVND (reference sequence). CDR3 bases: TGTGCCAGTAGCATGGGGGGGGCGGCGACTGAAGCTTTCTTT. Translating gives CASSMGGAATEAFF.

The chain recombines TRBV10-3 with TRBJ2-2; 13 bases fit TRBD2. Germline values: CDR1 ENHRY, CDR2 SYGVKD. V shed 0 bases and J 1 base; nucleotides not matched to a gene: 8. The CDR3 contains 20 residues. The chain's CDR3 is CAISESTGTSGKENTGELFF. CDR3 bases: TGTGCCATCAGTGAGTCTACCGGGACTAGCGGGAAGGAGAACACCGGGGAGCTGTTTTTT.

This chain uses TRBV7-9 with TRBJ1-3, with unresolved D. Between the trimmed V and J ends, which lost 5 bases and 4 bases, there was a span of 9 bases. This CDR3 comprises 13 residues. Per the germline V gene, CDR1 is SEHNR and CDR2 is FQNEAQ (reference sequence). CDR3 sequence reads: CASSEGAGNTIYF. The CDR3 DNA reads as TGTGCCAGCAGCGAGGGAGCCGGAAACACCATATATTTT.

J is TRBJ2-1 and V is TRBV14; D ambiguous. The ends were cut back, 0 bases at V and 6 bases at J, with 12 bases in the middle. CDR3 size: 15 residues. Germline CDR1 reads SGHDN; CDR2 reads FVKESK. CDR3 protein: CASSQDYARSNEQFF. The DNA of the CDR3 is TGTGCCAGCAGCCAAGATTACGCCAGATCCAATGAGCAGTTCTTC.

This clone was counted a few times. The V call is TRBV6-5, the J call TRBJ2-1; D may be TRBD2 (5 bases). V was cut by 6 bases and J by 0 bases, with 9 bases left in between. This CDR3 region has 14 residues. Per germline, CDR1 MNHEY and CDR2 SVGAGI. This CDR3 reads CASSRGSSYNEQFF. The CDR3 coding sequence is TGTGCCAGCAGCCGGGGTAGCTCCTACAATGAGCAGTTCTTC.

The chain combines TRBV5-4 with TRBJ2-1; D may be TRBD1 (6 bases). Germline V CDR1 and CDR2: SGHNT, YYREEE (reference sequence). This CDR3 spans 11 amino acids. The V end lost 4 bases, the J end lost 9 bases, and 8 bases lay between the germline ends. The CDR3 region has the DNA TGTGCCAGCAGCCTGGGGGCTGAGCAGTTCTTC. Protein sequence: CASSLGAEQFF.

The DNA of the CDR3 is TGTGCCAGCAGTTACCGACAGGATACCGGGGAGCTGTTTTTT. Translating gives CASSYRQDTGELFF. V and J are TRBV6-6 and TRBJ2-2; possible D gene TRBD1, 6 bases. The CDR3 runs 14 residues. V lost 2 bases, J lost 5 bases, and 9 bases lay in between. Germline CDR1 MNHNY, CDR2 SVGAGI (reference sequence).

The rearrangement uses TRBV10-3 and TRBJ1-1, with 7 bases lining up with TRBD1. Trimming at V came to 5 bases and at J to 0 bases, leaving 9 bases not matched to a gene. The CDR3 length is 16 residues. CDR1 and CDR2 (germline): ENHRY, SYGVKD. The DNA of the CDR3 is TGTGCCATCAGTCGGGACAGCGCGCAGGTGAACACTGAAGCTTTCTTT. Translating gives CAISRDSAQVNTEAFF.

Concerning this clone: Other DNA variants within this sample encode the same CDR3. The chain carries TRBV5-6 and TRBJ1-5; D is unresolved. The germline CDR1 and CDR2 sequences are SGHDT and YYEEEE. The CDR3 loop spans 12 amino acids. The V end lost 4 bases, the J end lost 5 bases, and 7 bases lay between the germline ends. The CDR3 DNA reads as TGTGCCAGCAGCCTAGGCGATCAGCCCCAGCATTTT. It translates to CASSLGDQPQHF.

CDR3 amino acids: CASSSRRQGFGEKLFF. The CDR3 DNA reads as TGTGCCAGCAGTTCGAGAAGACAGGGCTTTGGGGAAAAACTGTTTTTT. The chain links TRBV28 to TRBJ1-4; 7 bases fit TRBD1. Germline CDR1 MDHEN, CDR2 SYDVKM. V was clipped by 4 bases and J by 8 bases; unmatched bases: 13. The CDR3 has 16 residues. Using reference TRBV28 and TRBJ1-4 for the parts outside the CDR3, the full variable domain is DVKVTQSSRYLVKRTGEKVFLECVQDMDHENMFWYRQDPGLGLRLIYFSYDVKMKEKGDIPEGYSVSREKKERFSLILESASTNQTSMYLCASSSRRQGFGEKLFFGSGTQLSVL.